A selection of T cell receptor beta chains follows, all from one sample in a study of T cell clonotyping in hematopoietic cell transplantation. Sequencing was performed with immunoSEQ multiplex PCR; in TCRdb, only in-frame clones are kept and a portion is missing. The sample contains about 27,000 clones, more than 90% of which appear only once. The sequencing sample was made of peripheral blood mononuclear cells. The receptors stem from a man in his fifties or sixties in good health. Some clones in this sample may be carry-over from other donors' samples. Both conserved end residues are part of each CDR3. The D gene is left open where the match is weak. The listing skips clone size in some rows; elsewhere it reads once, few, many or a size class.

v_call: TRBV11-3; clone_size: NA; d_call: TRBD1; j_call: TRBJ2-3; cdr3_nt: TGTGCCAGCAGCCGGACAGGGGCTGGGACAGATACGCAGTATTTT; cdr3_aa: CASSRTGAGTDTQYF
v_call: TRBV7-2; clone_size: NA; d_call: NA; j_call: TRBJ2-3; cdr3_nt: TGTGCCAGCAGCTTATGGGCTAGCTCTGCAGATACGCAGTATTTT; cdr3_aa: CASSLWASSADTQYF
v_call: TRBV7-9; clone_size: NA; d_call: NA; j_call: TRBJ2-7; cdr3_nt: TGTGCCAGCAGCCACGCCCCGACTCTCTCCTACGAGCAGTACTTC; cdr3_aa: CASSHAPTLSYEQYF
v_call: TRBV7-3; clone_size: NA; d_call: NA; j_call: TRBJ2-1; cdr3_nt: TGTGCCAGCAGCTTAGGGTACAATGAGCAGTTCTTC; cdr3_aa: CASSLGYNEQFF
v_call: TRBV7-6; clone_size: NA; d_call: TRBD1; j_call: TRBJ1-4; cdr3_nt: TGTGCCAGCAGCCCAGGGACAGGGGGCTCTTTCGGTGAAAAACTGTTTTTT; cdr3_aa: CASSPGTGGSFGEKLFF
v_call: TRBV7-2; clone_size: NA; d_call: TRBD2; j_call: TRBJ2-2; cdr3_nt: TGTGCCAGCCTATCCGATGCTAGCGGGGGGAGGGGGACCGGGGAGCTGTTTTTT; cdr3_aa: CASLSDASGGRGTGELFF
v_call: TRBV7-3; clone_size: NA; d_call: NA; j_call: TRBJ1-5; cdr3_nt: TGTGCCAGCAGCGAATACTCTAGGGGGTTAGGTCAGCCCCAGCATTTT; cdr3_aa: CASSEYSRGLGQPQHF
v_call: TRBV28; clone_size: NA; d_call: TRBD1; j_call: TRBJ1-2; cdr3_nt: TGTGCCAGCAGTTTCGGACAGGGTTGGTATGGCTACACCTTC; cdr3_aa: CASSFGQGWYGYTF
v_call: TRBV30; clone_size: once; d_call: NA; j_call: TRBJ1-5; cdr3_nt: TGTGCCTGGAGATCGGGGATTAATAGCAATCAGCCCCAGCATTTT; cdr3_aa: CAWRSGINSNQPQHF
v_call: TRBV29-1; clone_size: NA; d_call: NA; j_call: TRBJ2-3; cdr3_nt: TGCAGCGTTGAAGTGGGAGATACGCAGTATTTT; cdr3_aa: CSVEVGDTQYF
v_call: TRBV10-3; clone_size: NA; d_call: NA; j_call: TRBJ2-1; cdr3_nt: TGTGCCATCAGTGAGGGTCTGGGGGTTGAGCAGTTCTTC; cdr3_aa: CAISEGLGVEQFF
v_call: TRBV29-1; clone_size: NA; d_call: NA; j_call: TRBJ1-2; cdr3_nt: TGCAGCGTTGGGACCGGGGCCGTTGGCTACACCTTC; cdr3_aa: CSVGTGAVGYTF
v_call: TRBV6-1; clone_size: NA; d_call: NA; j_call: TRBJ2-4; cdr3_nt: TGTGCCAGCAGTGCGACGGGAGTTTCTAGAGCCAAAAACATTCAGTACTTC; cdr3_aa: CASSATGVSRAKNIQYF
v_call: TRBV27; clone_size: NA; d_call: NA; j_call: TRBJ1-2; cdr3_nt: TGTGCCAGCAGTTTAACGCTTACGGGGGCCGGCTATGGCTACACCTTC; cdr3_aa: CASSLTLTGAGYGYTF
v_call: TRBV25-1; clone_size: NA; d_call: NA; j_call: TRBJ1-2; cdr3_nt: TGTGCCAGCAGTGAATACAGAGACTATGGCTACACCTTC; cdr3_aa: CASSEYRDYGYTF
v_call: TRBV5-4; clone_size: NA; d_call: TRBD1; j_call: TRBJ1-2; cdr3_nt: TGTGCCAGCAGGGCGGCGGTTGGGACAGGGCGTTACGTAGACTATGGCTACACCTTC; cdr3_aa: CASRAAVGTGRYVDYGYTF
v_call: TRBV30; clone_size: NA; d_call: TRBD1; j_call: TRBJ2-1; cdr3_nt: TGTGCCTGGAGTCCCCTGATAGGGGGCGGTGAGCAGTTCTTC; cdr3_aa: CAWSPLIGGGEQFF
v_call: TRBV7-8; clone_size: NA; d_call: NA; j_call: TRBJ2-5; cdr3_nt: TGTGCCAGCAGCTTGACAGACATACAAGAGACCCAGTACTTC; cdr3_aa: CASSLTDIQETQYF
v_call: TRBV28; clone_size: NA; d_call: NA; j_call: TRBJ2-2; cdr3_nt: TGTGCCAGCATGACAGTCACCGGGGAACTGTTTTTT; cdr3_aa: CASMTVTGELFF
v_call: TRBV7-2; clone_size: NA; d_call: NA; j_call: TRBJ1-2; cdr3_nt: TGTGCCAGCAGCTTAGCCTCCAGGGACTATGGCTACACCTTC; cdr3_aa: CASSLASRDYGYTF
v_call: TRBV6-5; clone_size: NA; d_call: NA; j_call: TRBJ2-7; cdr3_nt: TGTGCCAGCAGTTACTCTCCAGGGGCAACCTACGAGCAGTACTTC; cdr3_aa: CASSYSPGATYEQYF
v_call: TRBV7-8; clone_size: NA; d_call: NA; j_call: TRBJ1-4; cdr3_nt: TGTGCCAGCAGCCCTCACAACGGGGAGGGGCGACTGTTTTTT; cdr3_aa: CASSPHNGEGRLFF
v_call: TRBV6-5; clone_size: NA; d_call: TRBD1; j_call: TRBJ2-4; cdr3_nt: TGTGCCAGCAGTCCCCGACAGGGCAAAAACATTCAGTACTTC; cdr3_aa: CASSPRQGKNIQYF
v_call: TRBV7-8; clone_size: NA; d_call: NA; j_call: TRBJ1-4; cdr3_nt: TGTGCCAGCAGCTTAGACAGACTCCCTGGAAGGGTTGAAAAACTGTTTTTT; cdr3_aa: CASSLDRLPGRVEKLFF
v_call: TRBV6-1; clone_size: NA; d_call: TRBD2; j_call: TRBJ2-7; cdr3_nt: TGTGCCAGCAGTGAAGCGCTTACCGTAGCGGGTACCGGTTACGAGCAGTACTTC; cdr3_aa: CASSEALTVAGTGYEQYF
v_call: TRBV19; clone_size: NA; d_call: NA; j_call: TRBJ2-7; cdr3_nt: TGTGCCAGTAGTATAACCCCTCTGAACGAGCAGTACTTC; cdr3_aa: CASSITPLNEQYF
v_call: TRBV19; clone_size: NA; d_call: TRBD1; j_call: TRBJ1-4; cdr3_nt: TGTGCCAGTAGTCCAACACGGACAGGAAATAATGAAAAACTGTTTTTT; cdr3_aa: CASSPTRTGNNEKLFF
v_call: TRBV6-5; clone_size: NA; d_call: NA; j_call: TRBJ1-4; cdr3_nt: TGTGCCAGCAGTTACGAGCAAGCTAATGAAAAACTGTTTTTT; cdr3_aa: CASSYEQANEKLFF
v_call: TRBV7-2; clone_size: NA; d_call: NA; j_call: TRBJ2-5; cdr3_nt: TGTGCCAGCAGCAACTCAGGGGCGGGAGAGACCCAGTACTTC; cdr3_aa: CASSNSGAGETQYF
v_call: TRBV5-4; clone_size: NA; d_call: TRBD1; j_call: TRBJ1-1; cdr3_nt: TGTGCCAGCAGCTCCCGTACAGGGGGCGGCAACACTGAAGCTTTCTTT; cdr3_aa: CASSSRTGGGNTEAFF
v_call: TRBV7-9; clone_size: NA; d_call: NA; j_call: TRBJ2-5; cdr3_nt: TGTGCCAGCAGCTCGAGGGCTAGCCAAGAGACCCAGTACTTC; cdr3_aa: CASSSRASQETQYF
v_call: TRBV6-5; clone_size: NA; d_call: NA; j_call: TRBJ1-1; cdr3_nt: TGTGCCAGCAGTACAGGGAACACTGAAGCTTTCTTT; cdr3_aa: CASSTGNTEAFF
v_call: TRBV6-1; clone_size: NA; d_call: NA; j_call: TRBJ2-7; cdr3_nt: TGTGCCAGCACTCTCTCCTCGGCCACCTACGAGCAGTACTTC; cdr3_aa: CASTLSSATYEQYF
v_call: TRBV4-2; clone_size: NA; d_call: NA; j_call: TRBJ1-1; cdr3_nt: TGTGCCAGCAGCCAAGCAGTGGGTACAGGCGGAGGGACTGAAGCTTTCTTT; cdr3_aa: CASSQAVGTGGGTEAFF
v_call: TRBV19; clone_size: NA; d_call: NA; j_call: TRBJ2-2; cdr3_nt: TGTGCCACGAACCTCAGGGGTGGGACCGGGGAGCTGTTTTTT; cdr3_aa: CATNLRGGTGELFF
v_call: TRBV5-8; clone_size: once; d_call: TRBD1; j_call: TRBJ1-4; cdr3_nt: TGTGCCAGCAGCTTTCGGGACAGGGGGCTCGCAACTAATGAAAAACTGTTTTTT; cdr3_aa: CASSFRDRGLATNEKLFF
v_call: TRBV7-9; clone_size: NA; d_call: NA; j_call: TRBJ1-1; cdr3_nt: TGTGCCAGCAGCTTAAACCCGACAGGCTCGAACACTGAAGCTTTCTTT; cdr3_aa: CASSLNPTGSNTEAFF
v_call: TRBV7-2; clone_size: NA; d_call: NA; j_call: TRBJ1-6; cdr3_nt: TGTGCCAGCGCCCCAGTCAATAATTCACCCCTCCACTTT; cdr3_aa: CASAPVNNSPLHF
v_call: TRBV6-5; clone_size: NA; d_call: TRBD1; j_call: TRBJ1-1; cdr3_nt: TGTGCCAGCAGTGTAGACAGGGGGCGCACTGAAGCTTTCTTT; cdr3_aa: CASSVDRGRTEAFF
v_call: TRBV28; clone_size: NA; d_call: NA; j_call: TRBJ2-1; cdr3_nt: TGTGCCAGCACCTCAGAGGGGGGGTCCTACAATGAGCAGTTCTTC; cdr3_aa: CASTSEGGSYNEQFF
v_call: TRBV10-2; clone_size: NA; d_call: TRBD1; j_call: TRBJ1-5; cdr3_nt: TGCGCCAGCAGACATCGGACAGGGGGCGCCTTTGGCAATCAGCCCCAGCATTTT; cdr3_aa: CASRHRTGGAFGNQPQHF
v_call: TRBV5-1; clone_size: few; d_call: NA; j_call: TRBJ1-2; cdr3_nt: TGCGCCAGCAGCTCGGCATCCGGCGCAGGGACTGGCTACACCTTC; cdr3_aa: CASSSASGAGTGYTF
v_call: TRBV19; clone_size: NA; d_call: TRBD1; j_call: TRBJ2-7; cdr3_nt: TGTGCCAGTAGACCTACACGAGGACAGGGGACCTACGAGCAGTACTTC; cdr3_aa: CASRPTRGQGTYEQYF
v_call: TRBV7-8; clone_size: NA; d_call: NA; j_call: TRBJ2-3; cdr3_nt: TGTGCCAGCAGCTTAGGCCGGGACGCGGGGTATTTT; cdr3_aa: CASSLGRDAGYF
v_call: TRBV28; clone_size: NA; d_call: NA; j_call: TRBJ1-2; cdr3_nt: TGTGCCAGCAGTTTCGGCGGGGGCTATGGCTACACCTTC; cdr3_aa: CASSFGGGYGYTF